This T cell receptor (beta chain) was found in a study of T cells after yellow fever vaccination. CDR1 and CDR2 (germline): SQVTM, ANQGSEA. The CDR3 is 13 amino acids. Trimming at V came to 4 bases and at J to 9 bases, leaving 7 bases not matched to a gene. Via MiXCR, TCRdb re-called the 5' RACE reads, giving one row per CDR3 protein. The table includes around 100,000 distinct CDR3 sequences, roughly 8.9% detected once. As concerns this clonotype: A read error is possible here, since a much larger clone lies one base away.

Sequences were derived from CD8+ T cells sorted from PBMCs, sampled 45 days after the yellow fever booster vaccination. V and J are TRBV29-1 and TRBJ2-1, with 9 positions matching TRBD2. This TCR derives from a man under 40 who received the YFV17D yellow fever vaccine. CDR3 loop: CSVVSGSDIEQFF. In DNA form, the CDR3 reads TGCAGCGTTGTTAGCGGGAGTGATATTGAGCAGTTCTTC.